One and the same sample provided the 12 T cell receptor beta chains below, sequenced in a study of cytomegalovirus exposure and HLA in healthy donors. Amplification used 60 Vbeta primers and 13 Jbeta primers. Sequenced by immunoSEQ multiplex PCR; TCRdb stores in-frame clones only, minus some. The data contain about 76,000 clones, roughly 81% of them singletons. The sample taken for sequencing was PBMCs. The receptor source for this set is a woman under 40 in good health and CMV-seronegative.

Worth noting for this clone: At one of its ends the junction is not consistent with the germline gene, which may arise from a read error. The chain is built from TRBV7-3 and TRBJ1-2, with 11 bases that match TRBD1. There are 13 residues in the CDR3. Germline loops: CDR1 SGHTA, CDR2 FQGTGA. The DNA of the CDR3 is TGTGCCAGCAGCTTAGGACAGGGGGCACAGCAGGCCTTC. Translating gives CASSLGQGAQQAF.

This chain joins TRBV19 and TRBJ1-2; possibly TRBD1 for D (5 bases). The V gene's germline CDR1 is LNHDA and CDR2 SQIVND (reference sequence). The CDR3 contains 15 residues. V was shortened by 4 bases and J by 2 bases, with 14 bases between the two germline ends. The CDR3 region is CASSTQMQGNYGYTF. The DNA of the CDR3 is TGTGCCAGTAGTACCCAAATGCAGGGAAACTATGGCTACACCTTC.

This sequence joins TRBV5-1 and TRBJ2-5; weak D call: TRBD2 (6 bases). This CDR3 has 15 residues. Germline values: CDR1 SGHRS, CDR2 YFSETQ. V shed 4 bases and J shed 5 bases, with 18 bases lying between them. As DNA, the CDR3 is TGCGCCAGCAGCCAGGCCCCCAGGGCGGGGGAGACCCAGTACTTC. Protein: CASSQAPRAGETQYF. The variable domain in full, completed from reference TRBV5-1 and TRBJ2-5, reads KAGVTQTPRYLIKTRGQQVTLSCSPISGHRSVSWYQQTPGQGLQFLFEYFSETQRNKGNFPGRFSGRQFSNSRSEMNVSTLELGDSALYLCASSQAPRAGETQYFGPGTRLLVL.

The J gene is TRBJ1-2, the V gene TRBV6-6, with a weak D call TRBD1 (5 bases). CDR3 length: 16 amino acids. Trimming shortened V by 5 bases and J by 4 bases, and 20 bases separated the two germline ends. Looked up from germline, CDR1 is MNHNY and CDR2 is SVGAGI (reference sequence). The CDR3 region is CASSPEGTWRGYGYTF. The CDR3 DNA is TGTGCCAGCAGTCCGGAAGGGACTTGGAGGGGCTATGGCTACACCTTC.

This chain connects TRBV2 to TRBJ2-1; 7 nucleotides align to TRBD1. The V gene end was trimmed by 1 base and the J gene end by 5 bases; junction bases not matched to a gene: 5. From germline, CDR1 is SNHLY and CDR2 FYNNEI. The CDR3 runs to 15 residues. Here the CDR3 reads CASSEGQGVNNEQFF. The CDR3 DNA reads TGTGCCAGCAGTGAAGGCCAGGGGGTCAACAATGAGCAGTTCTTC.

V and J are TRBV9 and TRBJ2-7; 8 positions agree with TRBD2. CDR3 length: 14 residues. Germline V CDR1 and CDR2: SGDLS, YYNGEE. J was trimmed by 7 bases and V by 2 bases; bases with no gene match: 8. DNA of the CDR3: TGTGCCAGCAGCGTTAGCGGGGCGGGGTGGGAGCAGTACTTC. The encoded protein is CASSVSGAGWEQYF.

V and J are TRBV25-1 and TRBJ1-2; TRBD1 matches at 7 bases. Germline lookup yields CDR1 MGHDK and CDR2 SYGVNS. The CDR3 loop spans 14 amino acids. J was trimmed by 7 bases and V by 6 bases; bases with no gene match: 11. CDR3 in DNA: TGTGCCAGCAGAGATACAGGGGAGGAACGTGGCTACACCTTC. This encodes CASRDTGEERGYTF.

J is TRBJ1-1 and V is TRBV11-2, with D uncertain. The CDR3 runs to 13 residues. Trimming took off 0 bases at V and 7 bases at J, with 9 bases between the two ends. Germline V gene lookup returns CDR1 SGHAT and CDR2 FQNNGV. DNA of the CDR3: TGTGCCAGCAGCTTAGAGGGTGGGAGTGAAGCTTTCTTT. It specifies CASSLEGGSEAFF.

J is TRBJ2-7 and V is TRBV5-1; tentatively, D is TRBD2 (7 bases). The CDR3 runs 18 residues. Germline V lookup: CDR1 SGHRS, CDR2 YFSETQ. V lost 1 base, J lost 0 bases, and 20 bases lay in between. The CDR3 loop reads CASSLRDGLADSSYEQYF. The CDR3 bases are TGCGCCAGCAGCTTGCGGGACGGCCTAGCGGACAGCTCCTACGAGCAGTACTTC.

The genes are TRBV28 and TRBJ1-3; a weak D match, TRBD1 (5 bases). The CDR3 length is 14 residues. CDR1 is MDHEN, CDR2 SYDVKM, per germline. V was clipped by 10 bases and J by 4 bases, with 17 bases between them. The CDR3 is CAISPPGLGNTIYF. In nucleotides, the CDR3 is TGTGCCATCTCTCCCCCAGGGCTGGGAAACACCATATATTTT.

The chain employs TRBV5-1 and TRBJ2-5; TRBD2 matches at 14 bases. This CDR3 spans 18 amino acids. After removal of 5 bases from V and 2 bases from J, the junction contained 11 bases not matched to a gene. Germline V CDR1 and CDR2: SGHRS, YFSETQ. DNA for the CDR3: TGCGCCAGCAGGCGTGGGACTAGCGGGAGCCGGCAGCAAGAGACCCAGTACTTC. Translated: CASRRGTSGSRQQETQYF.

The chain carries TRBV5-1 and TRBJ2-5; 11 bases are shared with TRBD1. Germline loops: CDR1 SGHRS, CDR2 YFSETQ. This CDR3 comprises 15 residues. Trimming took 4 bases from V and 5 from J; bases not matched to a gene: 7. The CDR3 reads CASSPWTGGLETQYF. For the CDR3, the DNA is TGCGCCAGCAGCCCCTGGACAGGGGGCCTGGAGACCCAGTACTTC.